The 22 T cell receptor beta chains presented below share a single source sample, sequenced in a study of a mutant IDH1 vaccine in newly diagnosed glioma (dated by TCRdb to about 2021). The time point label for this specimen denotes: week 23, last vaccination. Each vaccine dose was 300 ug of a 20-mer mutant IDH1 peptide in Montanide, given subcutaneously with topical imiquimod. Library construction relied on the immunoSEQ multiplex PCR assay. TCRdb holds this immuneACCESS table with in-frame rearrangements only. Some clones are missing; in checked studies, unresolved V genes explain under half, and the rest has no known cause. Across this sample there are approximately 79,000 clones, with roughly 85% seen only once. The ten largest clones capture approximately 0.8% of the sample. Their specific antigens are unknown. This specimen consisted of PBMCs, obtained from a glioma patient whose treatment included an IDH1 peptide vaccine. The receptors originated from a woman aged 50 to 60 with glioma.

The V call is TRBV7-8, the J call TRBJ1-3; D is unresolved. Per the germline V gene, CDR1 is SGHVS and CDR2 is FQNEAQ. CDR3 length: 14 residues. Trimming stripped 5 bases from V and 0 bases from J, with 8 bases between. CDR3 nucleotides: TGTGCCAGCAGCCCCCTGAGCTCTGGAAACACCATATATTTT. Translating gives CASSPLSSGNTIYF.

This clone is a singleton in its sample. This sequence joins TRBV19 and TRBJ2-3; 9 bases line up with TRBD2. CDR1 LNHDA and CDR2 SQIVND come from the germline V gene (reference sequence). This CDR3 contains 14 residues. J gave up 3 bases and V 7 bases, and 5 bases lay outside the gene matches. The CDR3 DNA is TGTGCCAGTAACCTCGGACTAGCGACAGATACGCAGTATTTT. Protein sequence: CASNLGLATDTQYF.

The CDR3 protein is CASSAYTGSSEQYF. The CDR3 bases are TGTGCCAGCAGCGCCTACACAGGGTCCAGCGAGCAGTACTTC. The chain carries TRBV13 and TRBJ2-7, with D tentatively TRBD1 (6 bases). Per germline, CDR1 PRHDT and CDR2 FYEKMQ (reference sequence). The CDR3 has 14 residues. Deletions cut 5 bases from V and 6 bases from J, with 17 bases between. Using reference TRBV13 and TRBJ2-7 for the parts outside the CDR3, the full variable domain is AAGVIQSPRHLIKEKRETATLKCYPIPRHDTVYWYQQGPGQDPQFLISFYEKMQSDKGSIPDRFSAQQFSDYHSELNMSSLELGDSALYFCASSAYTGSSEQYFGPGTRLTVT.

This clone was seen only once. The chain employs TRBV25-1 and TRBJ2-1; the match to TRBD2 covers 12 bases. V was pared by 5 bases and J by 4 bases, with 3 bases of the junction left unmatched. The CDR3 loop spans 15 amino acids. The germline gives CDR1 MGHDK, CDR2 SYGVNS. CDR3 sequence: CASSLAGGPYNEQFF. Here the CDR3 DNA reads TGTGCCAGCAGTCTAGCGGGAGGGCCGTACAATGAGCAGTTCTTC.

This chain uses TRBV7-9 with TRBJ2-3; 8 positions agree with TRBD2. Germline V lookup: CDR1 SEHNR, CDR2 FQNEAQ (reference sequence). Trimming removed 7 bases from V and 3 bases from J; junction bases left unmatched: 9. The CDR3 sequence is 15 residues long. The CDR3: CASTQSGSLTDTQYF. In DNA form, the CDR3 reads TGTGCCAGCACTCAAAGCGGGAGTTTGACAGATACGCAGTATTTT.

The rearrangement joins TRBV10-3 to TRBJ2-3, with 11 nucleotides matching TRBD2. Germline lookup yields CDR1 ENHRY and CDR2 SYGVKD. The CDR3 is made up of 15 amino acids. Trimming cost V 7 bases and J 5 bases; bases outside gene matches: 8. The CDR3 here is CAINLAGGGEDTQYF. The CDR3 DNA follows: TGTGCCATCAACCTAGCGGGAGGCGGAGAAGATACGCAGTATTTT.

This chain links TRBV30 with TRBJ2-7; D uncertain. The CDR3 runs to 10 residues. Germline V gene lookup returns CDR1 GTSNPN and CDR2 SVGIG (reference sequence). Trimming took 0 bases from V and 6 from J, leaving 3 bases between them. The CDR3 reads CAWSVGEQYF. DNA for the CDR3: TGTGCCTGGAGTGTTGGCGAGCAGTACTTC. Combining the CDR3 with reference TRBV30 and TRBJ2-7 gives the whole variable domain SQTIHQWPATLVQPVGSPLSLECTVEGTSNPNLYWYRQAAGRGLQLLFYSVGIGQISSEVPQNLSASRPQDRQFILSSKKLLLSDSGFYLCAWSVGEQYFGPGTRLTVT.

The chain employs TRBV11-3 and TRBJ2-5, with D perhaps assigned TRBD1 or TRBD2 (5 bases each). V dropped 6 bases and J dropped 4 bases, with 9 bases sitting between them. The CDR3 has 12 amino acids. Germline V gene data show CDR1 as SGHNT and CDR2 as YENEEA. The CDR3 spells CASSKGTETQYF. For the CDR3, the DNA is TGTGCCAGCAGTAAGGGGACAGAGACCCAGTACTTC.

The chain recombines TRBV4-1 with TRBJ1-6, with D possibly matching TRBD1 (6 bases). The germline CDR1 and CDR2 sequences are MGHRA and YSYEKL. This CDR3 region has 15 residues. The V end was cut by 0 bases, the J end by 10 bases, with 13 bases between. CDR3 protein: CASSQEWQGISPLHF. The CDR3 coding sequence is TGCGCCAGCAGCCAAGAGTGGCAGGGGATCTCACCCCTCCACTTT.

This chain connects TRBV11-3 to TRBJ1-1, with 8 bases identical to TRBD1. V lost 2 bases, J lost 0 bases, and 2 bases stayed unmatched. CDR1 SGHNT and CDR2 YENEEA come from the germline V gene. CDR3 size: 15 residues. CDR3 DNA sequence: TGTGCCAGCAGCTTAACAGGGGGGGTGAACACTGAAGCTTTCTTT. This translates into CASSLTGGVNTEAFF.

For this clone: Other DNA variants within this sample encode the same CDR3. J is TRBJ2-2 and V is TRBV30; 7 nucleotides line up with TRBD2. The CDR3 spans 15 residues. J gave up 6 bases and V 8 bases, and 15 bases lay outside the gene matches. Germline V CDR1 and CDR2: GTSNPN, SVGIG (reference sequence). In DNA, the CDR3 is TGTGCCAGACTAGCCGATCAAGACTGGGCCGGGGAGCTGTTTTTT. Translation: CARLADQDWAGELFF.

This clone was detected only a few times. The chain links TRBV9 to TRBJ2-1, with D possibly being TRBD1 (6 bases). Trimming cost V 0 bases and J 7 bases, with 8 bases left between them. Germline values: CDR1 SGDLS, CDR2 YYNGEE. This CDR3 comprises 13 residues. This CDR3 reads CASSVGTANEQFF. The CDR3 DNA reads as TGTGCCAGCAGCGTAGGGACAGCAAATGAGCAGTTCTTC. Full variable domain (remainder filled in from reference TRBV9 and TRBJ2-1): DSGVTQTPKHLITATGQRVTLRCSPRSGDLSVYWYQQSLDQGLQFLIQYYNGEERAKGNILERFSAQQFPDLHSELNLSSLELGDSALYFCASSVGTANEQFFGPGTRLTVL.

CDR3 protein: CAISDGETYEQYF. The DNA of the CDR3 is TGTGCCATCAGTGATGGAGAAACCTACGAGCAGTACTTC. The J gene is TRBJ2-7, the V gene TRBV10-3; D unclear. This CDR3 is 13 amino acids long. V gave up 3 bases and J gave up 2 bases, with 8 bases separating them. Germline loops: CDR1 ENHRY, CDR2 SYGVKD.

V usage is TRBV5-5 and J usage is TRBJ2-7; no clear D gene. V gave up 4 bases and J gave up 3 bases, with 14 bases separating them. Per germline, CDR1 SGHKS and CDR2 YYEKEE (reference sequence). The CDR3 contains 14 residues. CDR3 region: CASSPQLQIYEQYF. DNA for the CDR3: TGTGCCAGCAGCCCGCAGTTACAGATCTACGAGCAGTACTTC.

The chain recombines TRBV18 with TRBJ2-5; D perhaps matches TRBD1 (6 bases). The J call is in doubt because the DNA end fits TRBJ2-7 better. In germline, CDR1 is KGHSH, CDR2 LQKENI. The CDR3 has 14 residues. CDR3 nucleotides: TGTGCCAGCTCACCCCGGCAGGGGACCTACGAGCAGTACTTC. This translates into CASSPRQGTYEQYF.

The CDR3 region has the DNA TGCGCCAGCAGCCAAGGAGGAAGCGGGAGTTACGAGCAGTACTTC. This codes for CASSQGGSGSYEQYF. The chain is built from TRBV4-1 and TRBJ2-7; 8 bases map to TRBD2. J lost 4 bases, V lost 1 base, and 6 bases had no gene match. The CDR3 has 15 amino acids. CDR1 is MGHRA, CDR2 YSYEKL, per germline.

The gene calls are TRBV7-9 and TRBJ1-3; the match to TRBD1 covers 7 bases. CDR3 size: 15 residues. The junction had 7 bases not matched to a gene; V was cut back by 6 bases and J by 2 bases. Per the germline V gene, CDR1 is SEHNR and CDR2 is FQNEAQ (reference sequence). This CDR3 is CASSSQGVPGNTIYF. Here the CDR3 DNA reads TGTGCCAGCAGTTCGCAGGGGGTCCCTGGAAACACCATATATTTT.

This chain links TRBV28 with TRBJ1-1; 9 nucleotides agree with TRBD1. Looked up from germline, CDR1 is MDHEN and CDR2 is SYDVKM. CDR3 length: 15 amino acids. V trimming: 6 bases; J trimming: 8 bases; junction bases outside the gene matches: 13. DNA of the CDR3: TGTGCCAGCAGGGGACAGGGCTTATTGCGGCCGGAAGCTTTCTTT. Translation: CASRGQGLLRPEAFF.

The chain employs TRBV18 and TRBJ1-1; D is unresolved. Germline V gene lookup returns CDR1 KGHSH and CDR2 LQKENI. The CDR3 has 16 residues. V was trimmed by 3 bases and J by 0 bases, leaving 14 bases between them. The CDR3: CASSPLTRAMNTEAFF. CDR3 nucleotide sequence: TGTGCCAGCTCACCTCTGACGAGGGCAATGAACACTGAAGCTTTCTTT. Full variable domain (outside the CDR3, taken from reference TRBV18 and TRBJ1-1): NAGVMQNPRHLVRRRGQEARLRCSPMKGHSHVYWYRQLPEEGLKFMVYLQKENIIDESGMPKERFSAEFPKEGPSILRIQQVVRGDSAAYFCASSPLTRAMNTEAFFGQGTRLTVV.

The chain links TRBV9 to TRBJ2-7; the match to TRBD2 covers 7 bases. Germline V gives CDR1 SGDLS, CDR2 YYNGEE. The CDR3 loop spans 14 amino acids. The trim removed 4 bases at V and 6 bases at J, leaving 10 bases unmatched. CDR3 in amino acids: CASSPRLAVSEQYF. CDR3 sequence (DNA): TGTGCCAGCAGCCCAAGACTAGCTGTGAGCGAGCAGTACTTC.

The chain joins TRBV11-2 to TRBJ2-1; D is undetermined. CDR1 and CDR2 (germline): SGHAT, FQNNGV. V was trimmed by 0 bases and J by 14 bases, leaving 14 bases between them. This CDR3 contains 13 residues. CDR3 amino acids: CASSLDMRRVEFF. The CDR3 bases are TGTGCCAGCAGCTTAGATATGCGACGCGTGGAGTTCTTC. The full variable domain, completed using reference TRBV11-2 and TRBJ2-1, is EAGVAQSPRYKIIEKRQSVAFWCNPISGHATLYWYQQILGQGPKLLIQFQNNGVVDDSQLPKDRFSAERLKGVDSTLKIQPAKLEDSAVYLCASSLDMRRVEFFGPGTRLTVL.

The V call is TRBV29-1, the J call TRBJ2-7, with 16 bases lining up with TRBD2. The CDR3 is made up of 17 amino acids. The V and J ends lost 4 bases and 2 bases, in that order; junction bases with no gene match: 8. CDR1 SQVTM and CDR2 ANQGSEA come from the germline V gene. The CDR3 nucleotides read TGCAGCGTTGGCGACCCGGGACTAGCGGGAGGGCCCTACGAGCAGTACTTC. This sequence encodes CSVGDPGLAGGPYEQYF.